What follows is one T cell receptor beta chain and its context. The clone's antigen remains unknown. Base qualities are missing; no much larger clone stands one base away. This sample is drawn from a study of intratumoral heterogeneity in liver cancer. Context from the whole study: Across the full roughly 15-patient cohort, most patients were male and a median age of roughly 69 years was recorded. The overall cohort comprised around 72 multiregional samples from 15 or so HCC patients, with some 52 tumoral and some 20 adjacent nontumoral regions. The study combined RNA-seq, DNA sequencing, TCR-seq and SNP array data from multiple regions of hepatocellular carcinoma specimens to study intratumor heterogeneity.

TCR beta chain CDR3 regions were sequenced from genomic DNA using the immunoSEQ assay. Rearranged VDJ segments were amplified with primers that anneal to V and J segments. The original pipeline was this. The ImmunoSeq Analyzer software was used to calculate clonality and richness metrics. To find clones with differing abundance between regions, Fisher's exact test was applied together with a beta-binomial method for extra stringency. The table comes from immuneACCESS by way of TCRdb, which keeps in-frame sequences with V and J called. Part of the clones is missing from these tables; in studies checked, under half for an unresolved V gene and the rest for unknown reasons. The D gene and trimming were derived from the DNA, and the V and J assignments and clone size from that table. Present in this sample are about 6,200 clones, over 55% of which were seen just once. About 39% of the sample is taken by the ten largest.

Samples labelled H were derived from distinct, geographically separated regions of the hepatocellular carcinoma nodule. Every patient had early-stage hepatocellular carcinoma and went to surgical resection without receiving any prior therapy. Sampled areas lacked macroscopic evidence of necrosis or hemorrhage. In a couple of patients, TCR sequencing (ImmunoSeq) was performed on multiple regions. Frozen resection tissue samples were collected at least 1 cm apart from each other. Genomic DNA was extracted from bulk tissue using the DNeasy blood and tissue kit. Study-wide conclusions, independent of this receptor: RNA-seq-based estimates of regional differences in tumor-infiltrating lymphocyte burden were reportedly confirmed by TCR sequencing. Within each of the two sequenced patients, overall T cell clonality showed no significant difference between tumor regions. In each sequenced patient, tumor region a showed significantly more unique T-cell clonal expansions than tumor region b. The authors noted a relatively low number of patients and under-sampled tumor-infiltrating lymphocyte representation as limitations.

This specimen consisted of tumor tissue, obtained before any cancer treatment. The TCR was taken from a woman aged 70-85 years with hepatocellular carcinoma.

The CDR3 region has the sequence CASSLNGRSTDTQYF. The DNA reads as follows: TGTGCCAGCAGCTTAAACGGGAGGTCCACAGATACGCAGTATTTT. The chain couples TRBV7-8 to TRBJ2-3, and 7 junctional nucleotides match TRBD2. From a lookup of the germline V gene, CDR1 and CDR2 are SGHVS and FQNEAQ. From cysteine to phenylalanine, the CDR3 is 15 amino acids long. The DNA shown is the 45-base CDR3, in frame from base 1. The junction shows trimming of 2 bases on V and 2 bases on J, and the gene matches do not reach 4 bases of it. The full variable domain, completed from the reference TRBV7-8 and TRBJ2-3 proteins outside the CDR3, reads GAGVSQSPRYKVAKRGQDVALRCDPISGHVSLFWYQQALGQGPEFLTYFQNEAQLDKSGLPSDRFFAERPEGSVSTLKIQRTQQEDSAVYLCASSLNGRSTDTQYFGPGTRLTVL.